This T cell receptor (beta chain) came from a study of blood T cell repertoires in COVID-19 (dated by TCRdb to the early 2020s). Notes on the research overall: Collaborator samples came from the United States, Italy and Spain and covered acute and convalescent phases of COVID-19. Subjects who had been exposed to COVID-19, were actively infected with it, or had recovered from it provided the deeply sampled blood TCRbeta repertoires that made up the dataset. The repertoires were released in a freely available public database intended as a resource for research on the immune response to SARS-CoV-2. A de-identified subject ID, COVID-19 status, age in years and sex were almost always included in the sample metadata. The samples were drawn from the first 160 participants of the ongoing ImmuneRACE study and from 950 to 1,500 subjects provided by 6 global collaborators. Where available, HLA class I and class II types were taken from metadata supplied by the sample provider and were not determined by assay-based typing. The prospective study material was composed of cDNA or gDNA derived from T cells, B-cell-depleted T cells, or PBMCs. Overall study outcomes, separate from this receptor: How much clinical and demographic metadata was included differed by source and by participant, and the metadata was provided uncurated.

The CDR1 and CDR2 encoded by the germline V gene are SGHNT and YENEEA. Reading from cysteine to phenylalanine, the CDR3 counts 12 amino acids. Only CDR3 DNA is held: 36 bases, read in frame from base 1. Trimming removed 6 bases from V and 5 bases from J; the gene matches leave 0 bases unexplained. The collaborating institutions used their own protocols to collect whole blood in K2EDTA tubes. For TCRbeta analysis, collaborators shipped samples as frozen whole blood, isolated PBMCs, or DNA extracted from either of those sample types. TCRbeta CDR3 regions were amplified from genomic DNA by means of the immunoSEQ Assay, a bias-controlled multiplex PCR. Regarding the original processing steps: Within the assay, amplification of reference gene primers was used to estimate how many nucleated cells each sample contained. To quantify the absolute abundance of each unique TCRbeta CDR3 rearrangement, sequence reads were collapsed and filtered. For each sample, productive Simpson clonality was calculated by taking the square root of Simpson's diversity index across productive rearrangements. The immuneACCESS repertoire file appears here via TCRdb, limited to in-frame rearrangements. These files lack a portion of the clones; in checked studies, under half of the deficit traces to unresolved V genes, and the cause of the others is not known. That table supplies the V and J calls and clone size; D and trimming were determined from the DNA. This sample holds a few hundred thousand clones; roughly 84% were observed only once. The ten largest clones represent 15% to 20% of the sample.

Concerning this clone: It lacks a known antigen. No much larger clonotype is one base removed from it; base qualities were not supplied.

This clonotype was sampled from an elderly woman with active or convalescent COVID-19. Sequenced material: peripheral blood. The chain is encoded by TRBV11-3 joined to TRBJ1-2, with TRBD1 identical over 10 junction bases. In nucleotide form, the sequence is TGTGCCAGCAGGGGACAGGGGTATGGCTACACCTTC. It translates to CASRGQGYGYTF.